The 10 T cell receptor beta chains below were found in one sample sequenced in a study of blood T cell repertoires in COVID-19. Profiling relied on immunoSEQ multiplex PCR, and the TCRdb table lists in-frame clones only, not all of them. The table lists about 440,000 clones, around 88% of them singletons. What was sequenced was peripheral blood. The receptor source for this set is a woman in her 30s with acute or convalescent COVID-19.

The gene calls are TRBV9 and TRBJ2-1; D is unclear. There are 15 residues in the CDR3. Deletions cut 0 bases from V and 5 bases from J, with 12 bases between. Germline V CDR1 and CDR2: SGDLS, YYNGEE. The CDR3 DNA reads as TGTGCCAGCAGCGTAGTTGCTTCAGGCCACAATGAGCAGTTCTTC. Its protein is CASSVVASGHNEQFF.

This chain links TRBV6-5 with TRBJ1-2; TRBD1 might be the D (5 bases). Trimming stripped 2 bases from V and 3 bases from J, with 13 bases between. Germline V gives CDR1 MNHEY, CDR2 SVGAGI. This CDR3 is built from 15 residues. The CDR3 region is CASSYIPGGDYGYTF. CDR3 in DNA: TGTGCCAGCAGTTACATTCCCGGGGGGGACTATGGCTACACCTTC.

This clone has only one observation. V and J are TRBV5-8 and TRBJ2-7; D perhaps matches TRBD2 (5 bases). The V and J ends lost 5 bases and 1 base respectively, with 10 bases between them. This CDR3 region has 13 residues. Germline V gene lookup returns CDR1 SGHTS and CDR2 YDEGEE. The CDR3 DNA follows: TGTGCCAGCAGTTTTCGGAGGTCCTACGAGCAGTACTTC. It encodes CASSFRRSYEQYF.

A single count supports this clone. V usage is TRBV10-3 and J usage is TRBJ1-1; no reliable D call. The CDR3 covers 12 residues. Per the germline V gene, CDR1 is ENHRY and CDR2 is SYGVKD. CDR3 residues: CATGEDAREAFF. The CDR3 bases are TGTGCAACTGGAGAAGACGCGCGGGAAGCTTTCTTT.

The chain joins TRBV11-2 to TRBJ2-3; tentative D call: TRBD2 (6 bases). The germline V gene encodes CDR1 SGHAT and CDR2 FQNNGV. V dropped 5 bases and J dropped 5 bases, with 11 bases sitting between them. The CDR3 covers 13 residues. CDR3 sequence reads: CASSPREGDTQYF. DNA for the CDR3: TGTGCCAGCAGCCCGCGGGAAGGAGATACGCAGTATTTT.

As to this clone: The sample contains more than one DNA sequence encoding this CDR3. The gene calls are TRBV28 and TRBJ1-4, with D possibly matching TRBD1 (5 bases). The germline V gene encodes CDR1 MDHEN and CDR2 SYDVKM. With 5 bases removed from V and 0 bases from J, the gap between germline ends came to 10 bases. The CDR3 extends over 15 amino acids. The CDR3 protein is CASSPGGATNEKLFF. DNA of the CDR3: TGTGCCAGCAGTCCCGGGGGTGCAACTAATGAAAAACTGTTTTTT.

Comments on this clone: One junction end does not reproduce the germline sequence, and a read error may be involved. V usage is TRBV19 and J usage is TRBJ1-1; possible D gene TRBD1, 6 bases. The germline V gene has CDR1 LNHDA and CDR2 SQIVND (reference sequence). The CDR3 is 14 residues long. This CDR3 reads CASSIGGLETEAFF. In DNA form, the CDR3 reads TGTGCCAGTAGCATAGGGGGGCTGGAAACTGAAGCTTTCTTT.

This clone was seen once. The CDR3 sequence is CASSTGQGIGELFF. The CDR3 DNA reads as TGTGCCAGCAGCACGGGACAGGGGATCGGGGAGCTGTTTTTT. The chain joins TRBV9 to TRBJ2-2; 10 bases fit TRBD1. V lost 4 bases to trimming and J lost 7 bases; unmatched junction nucleotides: 4. Germline V CDR1 and CDR2: SGDLS, YYNGEE. This CDR3 region has 14 residues.

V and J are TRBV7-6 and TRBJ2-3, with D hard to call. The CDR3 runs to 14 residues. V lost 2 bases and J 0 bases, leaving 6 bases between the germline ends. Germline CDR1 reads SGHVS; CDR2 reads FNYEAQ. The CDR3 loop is CASSLFSSTDTQYF. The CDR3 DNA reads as TGTGCCAGCAGCTTATTCTCTAGCACAGATACGCAGTATTTT.

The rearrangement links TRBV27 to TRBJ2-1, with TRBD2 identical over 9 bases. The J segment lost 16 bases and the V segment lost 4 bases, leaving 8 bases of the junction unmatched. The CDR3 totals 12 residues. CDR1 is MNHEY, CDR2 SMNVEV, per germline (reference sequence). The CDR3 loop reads CASSSSGLASFF. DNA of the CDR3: TGTGCCAGCAGTTCCTCTGGACTAGCGAGTTTCTTC.